This entry lists 8 T cell receptor beta chains sequenced from one sample in a study of cytomegalovirus exposure and HLA in healthy donors. It was with 60 Vbeta and 13 Jbeta primers that the PCR ran. Some clones are missing from TCRdb's copy, which holds only in-frame ones; the method was immunoSEQ multiplex PCR. The sample contains about 130,000 clones, around 74% of which appear only once. The material sequenced was PBMCs. The receptors derive from a woman aged 50 to 65 in good health and CMV-seropositive.

The chain joins TRBV2 to TRBJ1-5; D ambiguous. The CDR3 is 15 residues long. The germline gives CDR1 SNHLY, CDR2 FYNNEI. The V end was cut by 3 bases, the J end by 0 bases, with 9 bases between. The CDR3 bases are TGTGCCAGCAGTGATATGGGAGATAGCAATCAGCCCCAGCATTTT. It is translated as CASSDMGDSNQPQHF.

The V call is TRBV7-2, the J call TRBJ1-2; possible D gene TRBD1, 5 bases. This CDR3 spans 17 amino acids. Trimming took 2 bases from V and 0 from J, leaving 16 bases between them. Germline V gene sequence: CDR1 SGHTA, CDR2 FQGNSA. The CDR3 region has the DNA TGTGCCAGCAGCTTATTACCGGGACTCCTGGCTAACTATGGCTACACCTTC. This sequence encodes CASSLLPGLLANYGYTF.

The chain links TRBV7-3 to TRBJ2-3, with D possibly being TRBD2 (5 bases). The length of the CDR3 is 13 residues. V gave up 9 bases and J gave up 2 bases, with 12 bases separating them. CDR1 is SGHTA and CDR2 is FQGTGA in the germline V gene. The CDR3 sequence is CARGQLDTDTQYF. CDR3 nucleotides: TGTGCCAGGGGTCAACTAGACACAGATACGCAGTATTTT.

CDR3 sequence reads: CASSLGFSYEQYF. In DNA form, the CDR3 reads TGCGCCAGCAGCTTGGGGTTTTCCTACGAGCAGTACTTC. The chain carries TRBV5-1 and TRBJ2-5; D gene ambiguous. The J call may be incorrect, as the DNA end agrees better with TRBJ2-7. The germline V gene has CDR1 SGHRS and CDR2 YFSETQ. The CDR3 length is 13 residues.

The chain employs TRBV2 and TRBJ2-2; D is perhaps TRBD2 (6 bases). Germline CDR1 is SNHLY and CDR2 is FYNNEI. V gave up 2 bases and J gave up 4 bases, with 8 bases separating them. The length of the CDR3 is 14 residues. The CDR3 sequence is CASSEQGGTGELFF. In DNA form, the CDR3 reads TGTGCCAGCAGTGAACAGGGAGGCACCGGGGAGCTGTTTTTT.

The rearrangement links TRBV27 to TRBJ1-1; the D gene is possibly TRBD1 (6 bases). Trimming removed 9 bases at V and 6 bases at J, with 20 bases between. The CDR3 loop spans 14 amino acids. Germline CDR1 MNHEY, CDR2 SMNVEV (reference sequence). For the CDR3, the DNA is TGTGCCAGTAGAACAGGGTGGGGGCCGGCTGAAGCTTTCTTT. Translated: CASRTGWGPAEAFF.

This rearrangement joins TRBV9 to TRBJ1-4, with D possibly matching TRBD1 (5 bases). Germline-derived CDR1 and CDR2 are SGDLS and YYNGEE. CDR3 size: 15 residues. Trimming took off 0 bases at V and 4 bases at J, with 10 bases between the two ends. The CDR3 loop reads CASSVGGKVNEKLFF. CDR3 DNA sequence: TGTGCCAGCAGCGTAGGGGGCAAAGTTAATGAAAAACTGTTTTTT.

The V gene is TRBV7-8, the J gene TRBJ1-3, with no clear D. This CDR3 region has 13 residues. The ends were cut back, 2 bases at V and 3 bases at J, with 5 bases in the middle. CDR1 SGHVS and CDR2 FQNEAQ come from the germline V gene. Here the CDR3 reads CASSLSVGNTIYF. Here the CDR3 DNA reads TGTGCCAGCAGCTTATCAGTTGGAAACACCATATATTTT. The variable domain in full, with the rest retrieved from reference TRBV7-8 and TRBJ1-3, is GAGVSQSPRYKVAKRGQDVALRCDPISGHVSLFWYQQALGQGPEFLTYFQNEAQLDKSGLPSDRFFAERPEGSVSTLKIQRTQQEDSAVYLCASSLSVGNTIYFGEGSWLTVV.